The 4 T cell receptor beta chains given below trace back to one sample, sequenced in a study of beta chain features in type 1 diabetes. Expressed TCRB transcripts were sequenced because the entire RNA isolate underwent reverse transcription. Measured with immunoSEQ multiplex PCR; TCRdb has only the in-frame clones, and not every one. The table records hundreds of thousands of clones, about 12% of them present only once. The sequencing sample was made of naive CD4+ T cells from blood. The receptors originated from a man younger than 35 in good health.

The rearrangement links TRBV28 to TRBJ2-7; TRBD2 aligns across 16 bases. The V gene end was trimmed by 3 bases and the J gene end by 7 bases; junction bases not matched to a gene: 3. CDR1 is MDHEN, CDR2 SYDVKM, per germline. The CDR3 sequence is 15 residues long. The CDR3 DNA reads as TGTGCCAGCAGTTTGGGACTAGCGGGGGGGGGAGAGCAGTACTTC. It translates to CASSLGLAGGGEQYF.

This clone was detected a few times. The chain is built from TRBV9 and TRBJ1-3; the D is unclear. The CDR3 extends over 11 amino acids. Germline CDR1 and CDR2: SGDLS and YYNGEE. Trimming took off 4 bases at V and 8 bases at J, with 7 bases between the two ends. The CDR3 sequence: CASSLEDTIYF. In DNA form, the CDR3 reads TGTGCCAGCAGCCTCGAGGACACCATATATTTT.

This clone has more than one count but fewer than ten. The rearrangement links TRBV4-2 to TRBJ2-5; 8 bases are a match to TRBD2. The germline gives CDR1 LGHNA, CDR2 YNFKEQ. With 4 bases clipped from V and 1 base from J, the junction kept 11 bases outside the gene matches. The CDR3 contains 17 residues. The CDR3 DNA is TGTGCCAGCAGCCCCCGTCGGGGCGGGAGGCCCCAAGAGACCCAGTACTTC. Encoded protein: CASSPRRGGRPQETQYF.

The V and J genes are TRBV11-2 and TRBJ1-1, with D possibly TRBD1 on 5 matching bases. The V end lost 3 bases, the J end lost 0 bases, and 8 bases lay between the germline ends. This CDR3 comprises 14 residues. Germline CDR1 SGHAT, CDR2 FQNNGV. CDR3 sequence reads: CASSFRVMNTEAFF. The DNA of the CDR3 is TGTGCCAGCAGCTTCAGGGTCATGAACACTGAAGCTTTCTTT.